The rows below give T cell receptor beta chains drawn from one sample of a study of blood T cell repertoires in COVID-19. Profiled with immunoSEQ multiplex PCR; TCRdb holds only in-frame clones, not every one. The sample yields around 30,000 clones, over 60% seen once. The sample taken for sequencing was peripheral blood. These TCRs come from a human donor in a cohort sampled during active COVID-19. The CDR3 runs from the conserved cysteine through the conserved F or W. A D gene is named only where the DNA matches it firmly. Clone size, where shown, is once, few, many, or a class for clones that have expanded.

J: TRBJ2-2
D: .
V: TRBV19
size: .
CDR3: CASSASGKIARLFF
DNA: TGTGCCAGTAGTGCCTCGGGAAAGATAGCGCGGCTGTTTTTT

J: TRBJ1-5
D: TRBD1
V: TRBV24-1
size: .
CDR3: CATTEGPGGPQHF
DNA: TGTGCCACCACGGAAGGGCCAGGGGGTCCCCAGCATTTT

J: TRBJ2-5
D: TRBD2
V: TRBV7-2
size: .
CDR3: CASSPRGIAGGLKTQYF
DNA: TGTGCCAGCAGCCCACGCGGAATAGCGGGGGGGTTGAAGACCCAGTACTTC

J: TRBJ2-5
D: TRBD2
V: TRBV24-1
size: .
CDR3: CATSGGGRGRMSETQYF
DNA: TGTGCCACCAGTGGGGGAGGGAGGGGAAGGATGTCGGAGACCCAGTACTTC

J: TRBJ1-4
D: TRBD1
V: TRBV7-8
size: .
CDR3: CASSPRQGPNEKLFF
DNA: TGTGCCAGCAGCCCTAGACAGGGTCCTAATGAAAAACTGTTTTTT

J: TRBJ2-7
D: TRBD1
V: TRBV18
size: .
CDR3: CASSPFRRQGEVYEQYF
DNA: TGTGCCAGCTCACCGTTCAGGCGACAGGGTGAAGTCTACGAGCAGTACTTC

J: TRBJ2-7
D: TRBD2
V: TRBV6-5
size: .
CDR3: CATGTSGGFSYEQYF
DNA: TGTGCCACGGGGACTAGCGGGGGTTTCTCCTACGAGCAGTACTTC

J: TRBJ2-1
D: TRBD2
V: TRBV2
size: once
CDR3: CASRALKQGLAGQNEQFF
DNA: TGTGCCAGCAGGGCCTTAAAACAGGGACTAGCGGGCCAGAATGAGCAGTTCTTC

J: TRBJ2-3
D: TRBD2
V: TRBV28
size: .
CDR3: CASSSLTSGYTDTQYF
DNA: TGTGCCAGCAGTTCCCTGACTAGCGGGTACACAGATACGCAGTATTTT

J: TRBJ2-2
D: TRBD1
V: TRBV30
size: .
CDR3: CAWSVFIGQGSGELFF
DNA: TGTGCCTGGAGTGTATTTATTGGACAGGGTTCGGGGGAGCTGTTTTTT

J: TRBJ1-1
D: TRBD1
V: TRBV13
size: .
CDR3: CASSSRQGRTEAFF
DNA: TGTGCCAGCAGCTCCAGACAGGGCCGGACTGAAGCTTTCTTT

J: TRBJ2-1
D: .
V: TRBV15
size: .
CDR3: CATSRVRTPYNEQFF
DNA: TGTGCCACCAGCAGAGTCCGGACACCATACAATGAGCAGTTCTTC

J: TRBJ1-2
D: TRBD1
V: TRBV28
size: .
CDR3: CASSFTGARLYGYTF
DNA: TGTGCCAGCAGTTTCACAGGGGCACGGCTCTATGGCTACACCTTC

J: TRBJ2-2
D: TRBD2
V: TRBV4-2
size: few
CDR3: CASSPRGGGRAKGTGELFF
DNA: TGTGCCAGCAGCCCACGCGGGGGCGGGAGGGCCAAAGGCACCGGGGAGCTGTTTTTT

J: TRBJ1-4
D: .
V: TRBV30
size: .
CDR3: CAWGAVEKLFF
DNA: TGTGCCTGGGGGGCGGTGGAAAAACTGTTTTTT

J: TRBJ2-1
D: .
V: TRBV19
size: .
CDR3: CASSMTVIDEQFF
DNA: TGTGCCAGTAGTATGACAGTCATCGATGAGCAGTTCTTC

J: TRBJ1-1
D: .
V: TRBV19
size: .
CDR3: CASSIGGWRSEAFF
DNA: TGTGCCAGTAGTATCGGCGGGTGGAGATCTGAAGCTTTCTTT

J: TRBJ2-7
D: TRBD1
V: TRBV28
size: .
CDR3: CASSIQSGTGATRGLYF
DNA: TGTGCCAGCAGTATCCAATCAGGGACAGGGGCCACCCGGGGTCTGTACTTC

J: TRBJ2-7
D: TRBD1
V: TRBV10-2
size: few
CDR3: CASSEGTGDYEQYF
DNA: TGCGCCAGCAGTGAGGGGACAGGGGACTACGAGCAGTACTTC

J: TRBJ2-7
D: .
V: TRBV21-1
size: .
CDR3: CASSIEEQYF
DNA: TGTGCCAGCAGCATAGAGGAGCAGTACTTC

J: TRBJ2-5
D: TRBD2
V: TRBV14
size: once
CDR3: CASSLTLGLAGVGGRETQYF
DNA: TGTGCCAGCAGCCTCACCCTCGGACTAGCGGGAGTAGGGGGGAGAGAGACCCAGTACTTC

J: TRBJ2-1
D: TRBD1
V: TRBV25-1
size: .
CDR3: CASSVLGTGAYNEQFF
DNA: TGTGCCAGCAGCGTCCTTGGGACAGGGGCCTACAATGAGCAGTTCTTC

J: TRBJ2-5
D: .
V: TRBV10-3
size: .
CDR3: CAISNGQQETQYF
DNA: TGTGCCATCAGTAACGGACAGCAAGAGACCCAGTACTTC

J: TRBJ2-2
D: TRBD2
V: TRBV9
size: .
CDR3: CASSAIPPGLAGFTGELFF
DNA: TGTGCCAGCAGCGCAATCCCGCCCGGACTAGCGGGCTTCACCGGGGAGCTGTTTTTT

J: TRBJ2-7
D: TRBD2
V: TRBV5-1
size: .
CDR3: CASSSGTGSYEQYF
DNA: TGCGCCAGCAGCAGCGGGACTGGGTCCTACGAGCAGTACTTC

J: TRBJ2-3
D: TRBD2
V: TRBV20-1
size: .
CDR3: CSARKREVQYF
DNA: TGCAGTGCTAGAAAGCGGGAGGTGCAGTATTTT

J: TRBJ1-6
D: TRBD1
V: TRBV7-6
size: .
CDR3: CASSLLGQSNSPLHF
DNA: TGTGCCAGCAGCCTCCTGGGACAGAGTAATTCACCCCTCCACTTT

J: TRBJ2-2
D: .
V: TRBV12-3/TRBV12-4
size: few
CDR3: CASRAGWTGELFF
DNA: TGTGCCAGCAGGGCGGGGTGGACCGGGGAGCTGTTTTTT

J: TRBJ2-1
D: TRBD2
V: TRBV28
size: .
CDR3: CASSTQLAGNADEQFF
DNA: TGTGCCAGCAGTACTCAACTAGCGGGAAATGCGGATGAGCAGTTCTTC

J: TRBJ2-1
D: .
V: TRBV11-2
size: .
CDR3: CASSLGTGTGNEQFF
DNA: TGTGCCAGCAGCTTAGGCACGGGAACAGGGAATGAGCAGTTCTTC

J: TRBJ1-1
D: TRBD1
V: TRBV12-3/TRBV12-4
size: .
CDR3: CASSLTGDTEAFF
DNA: TGTGCCAGCAGCCTGACAGGGGATACTGAAGCTTTCTTT

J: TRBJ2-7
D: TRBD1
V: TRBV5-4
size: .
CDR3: CASSLVVTGLRYEQYF
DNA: TGTGCCAGCAGCTTGGTTGTGACAGGGCTTCGCTACGAGCAGTACTTC

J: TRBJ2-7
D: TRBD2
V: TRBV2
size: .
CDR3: CASSFPTSGTSYEQYF
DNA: TGTGCCAGCAGTTTTCCTACTAGCGGAACCTCCTACGAGCAGTACTTC

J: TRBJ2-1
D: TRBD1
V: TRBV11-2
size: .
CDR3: CASSSTGGGHNNEQFF
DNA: TGTGCCAGCAGCTCCACAGGGGGCGGACATAACAATGAGCAGTTCTTC

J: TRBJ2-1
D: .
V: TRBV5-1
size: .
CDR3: CASTPIAGGLYNEQFF
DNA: TGCGCCAGCACCCCCATAGCTGGGGGCCTCTACAATGAGCAGTTCTTC

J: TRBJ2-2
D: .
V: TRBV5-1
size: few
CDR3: CASREGTPVGELFF
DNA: TGCGCCAGCAGAGAAGGGACACCCGTGGGGGAGCTGTTTTTT

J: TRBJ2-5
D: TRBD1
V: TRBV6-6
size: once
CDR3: CASSTGGVGETQYF
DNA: TGTGCCAGCAGTACAGGGGGCGTAGGAGAGACCCAGTACTTC

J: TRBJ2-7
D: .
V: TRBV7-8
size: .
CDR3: CASSLVTKSYEQYF
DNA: TGTGCCAGCAGCTTAGTGACAAAGTCCTACGAGCAGTACTTC

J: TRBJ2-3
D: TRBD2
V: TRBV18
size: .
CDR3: CASSPGRATDTQYF
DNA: TGTGCCAGCTCACCGGGGAGGGCCACAGATACGCAGTATTTT

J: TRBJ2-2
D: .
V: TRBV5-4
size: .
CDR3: CASIPQGTGELFF
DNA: TGTGCCAGCATCCCCCAGGGCACCGGGGAGCTGTTTTTT

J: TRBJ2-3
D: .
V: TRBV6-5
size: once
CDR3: CASSYLRAVDTQYF
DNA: TGTGCCAGCAGTTATTTACGAGCGGTAGATACGCAGTATTTT

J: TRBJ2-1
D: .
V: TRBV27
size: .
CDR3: CASSFRTYNEQFF
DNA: TGTGCCAGCAGTTTCCGTACCTACAATGAGCAGTTCTTC

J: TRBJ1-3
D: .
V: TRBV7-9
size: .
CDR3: CASSARGQSGGNTIYF
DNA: TGTGCCAGCAGCGCGCGTGGACAAAGTGGTGGAAACACCATATATTTT